The 29 T cell receptor beta chains below come from one sample, sequenced in a study of cytomegalovirus exposure and HLA in healthy donors. The study ran its PCR with 60 Vbeta and 13 Jbeta primers. Libraries were prepared by immunoSEQ multiplex PCR; TCRdb keeps only in-frame clonotypes and omits some of them. The sample shows about 35,000 clones, 65% to 90% of them seen only once. The material sequenced was PBMCs. The origin of the receptors is a woman under 30 in good health and CMV-seronegative.

The chain uses TRBV29-1 and TRBJ2-5; 13 bases agree with TRBD2. The end of the DNA fits TRBJ2-7 better, so the J call may be wrong. Germline loops: CDR1 SQVTM, CDR2 ANQGSEA. The CDR3 is 14 amino acids. In nucleotides, the CDR3 is TGCAGCGTGAAGGGACTAGCGGGACCCCTCGAGCAGTACTTC. Translated: CSVKGLAGPLEQYF.

The chain uses TRBV19 and TRBJ1-1; no reliable D call. The CDR3 extends over 13 amino acids. CDR1 is LNHDA, CDR2 SQIVND, per germline (reference sequence). V was trimmed by 0 bases and J by 5 bases, leaving 7 bases between them. The CDR3 loop is CASSIEPRTEAFF. CDR3 nucleotides: TGTGCCAGTAGTATAGAACCCAGGACTGAAGCTTTCTTT.

This chain uses TRBV30 with TRBJ2-2, with 9 bases lining up with TRBD2. Germline CDR1 is GTSNPN and CDR2 is SVGIG (reference sequence). Trimming took 2 bases from V and 8 from J; bases not matched to a gene: 12. This CDR3 is built from 16 residues. CDR3 amino acids: CAWSLIAGAPAGELFF. Here the CDR3 DNA reads TGTGCCTGGAGTCTGATAGCGGGAGCCCCCGCTGGGGAGCTGTTTTTT. Full variable domain (outside the CDR3, taken from reference TRBV30 and TRBJ2-2): SQTIHQWPATLVQPVGSPLSLECTVEGTSNPNLYWYRQAAGRGLQLLFYSVGIGQISSEVPQNLSASRPQDRQFILSSKKLLLSDSGFYLCAWSLIAGAPAGELFFGEGSRLTVL.

This chain links TRBV6-6 with TRBJ1-1; the D gene is possibly TRBD1 (6 bases). The ends were cut back, 5 bases at V and 0 bases at J, with 16 bases in the middle. The germline gives CDR1 MNHNY, CDR2 SVGAGI (reference sequence). The CDR3 totals 16 residues. For the CDR3, the DNA is TGTGCCAGCAGTCCGAACCCGCAGGGGATGAACACTGAAGCTTTCTTT. Protein product: CASSPNPQGMNTEAFF.

V is TRBV9 and J is TRBJ2-1; TRBD2 matches at 13 bases. V gave up 0 bases and J gave up 8 bases; unmatched junction bases: 11. The CDR3 runs 18 residues. The germline gives CDR1 SGDLS, CDR2 YYNGEE. CDR3 DNA sequence: TGTGCCAGCAGCGTAGTCCGCATACTAGCGGGGGGGCCCCATGAGCAGTTCTTC. Translation gives CASSVVRILAGGPHEQFF.

The chain recombines TRBV19 with TRBJ1-2; D remains unclear. This CDR3 has 15 residues. CDR1 and CDR2 (germline): LNHDA, SQIVND (reference sequence). The V and J ends lost 2 bases and 0 bases respectively, with 10 bases between them. The CDR3 here is CASSIYQTSNYGYTF. The DNA for the CDR3 is TGTGCCAGTAGTATATACCAGACATCTAACTATGGCTACACCTTC.

The chain carries TRBV5-6 and TRBJ1-3, with 9 nucleotides matching TRBD1. The germline CDR1 and CDR2 sequences are SGHDT and YYEEEE. With V trimmed by 0 bases and J by 5 bases, 9 bases remained unmatched. The CDR3 contains 17 residues. CDR3 in amino acids: CASSLVPDRGVRNTIYF. In DNA, the CDR3 is TGTGCCAGCAGCTTGGTCCCCGACAGGGGGGTGCGAAACACCATATATTTT.

This chain connects TRBV6-1 to TRBJ1-1; D remains ambiguous. The CDR3 has 12 residues. Trimming left V 4 bases short and J 5 bases short, with 8 bases between. The germline V gene encodes CDR1 MNHNS and CDR2 SASEGT. The CDR3 sequence is CASSGPTTEAFF. Here the CDR3 DNA reads TGTGCCAGCAGTGGCCCCACTACTGAAGCTTTCTTT.

The CDR3: CASRVTFAVGETQYF. The CDR3 coding sequence is TGTGCCAGCAGGGTTACATTTGCGGTTGGGGAGACCCAGTACTTC. The V call is TRBV6-1, the J call TRBJ2-5; D is undetermined. The CDR3 runs 15 residues. The V gene's germline CDR1 is MNHNS and CDR2 SASEGT. Trimming removed 6 bases at V and 5 bases at J, with 19 bases between.

For the CDR3, the DNA is TGTGCCAGCAGCTTATTACAGGAAGAGACCCAGTACTTC. Protein sequence: CASSLLQEETQYF. The genes are TRBV7-3 and TRBJ2-5, with D perhaps TRBD1 (5 bases). The CDR3 length is 13 residues. Germline V gene data show CDR1 as SGHTA and CDR2 as FQGTGA. Trimming shortened V by 2 bases and J by 3 bases, and 7 bases separated the two germline ends.

This rearrangement joins TRBV30 to TRBJ2-4, with D perhaps matching TRBD1 (5 bases). The ends were cut back, 7 bases at V and 2 bases at J, with 6 bases in the middle. Germline CDR1 reads GTSNPN; CDR2 reads SVGIG (reference sequence). The CDR3 covers 11 residues. The CDR3 DNA sequence: TGTGCCTCAGGGACCAAAAACATTCAGTACTTC. This codes for CASGTKNIQYF.

V is TRBV28 and J is TRBJ2-5; 11 bases are a match to TRBD2. Trimming cost V 2 bases and J 5 bases; bases outside gene matches: 7. There are 16 residues in the CDR3. CDR1 is MDHEN, CDR2 SYDVKM, per germline. The CDR3 nucleotides are TGTGCCAGCAGTTTAGCGCTAGCGGGAGGTAGGGAGACCCAGTACTTC. Translated: CASSLALAGGRETQYF.

This chain joins TRBV7-2 and TRBJ1-1; 7 positions match TRBD1. The trim removed 3 bases at V and 4 bases at J, leaving 2 bases unmatched. The CDR3 sequence is 13 residues long. Germline CDR1 and CDR2: SGHTA and FQGNSA. For the CDR3, the DNA is TGTGCCAGCAGCTTGACAGGGTCCACTGAAGCTTTCTTT. Translating it yields CASSLTGSTEAFF.

The chain recombines TRBV5-1 with TRBJ2-5, with 14 bases lining up with TRBD2. CDR1 is SGHRS, CDR2 YFSETQ, per germline. The CDR3 consists of 18 residues. Losses at the gene ends were 0 bases for V and 7 bases for J; bases not matched to a gene: 11. CDR3 amino acids: CASSLEGAGTSGRGTQYF. CDR3 DNA: TGCGCCAGCAGCTTGGAAGGTGCCGGGACTAGCGGGAGAGGGACCCAGTACTTC.

This chain connects TRBV7-2 to TRBJ1-5; TRBD1 is a possible D gene (5 bases). The length of the CDR3 is 13 residues. The ends were cut back, 4 bases at V and 5 bases at J, with 9 bases in the middle. In germline, CDR1 is SGHTA, CDR2 FQGNSA. CDR3 protein: CASSYQGDQPQHF. The CDR3, as DNA: TGTGCCAGCAGCTATCAGGGTGATCAGCCCCAGCATTTT. Full variable domain (missing parts from reference TRBV7-2 and TRBJ1-5): GAGVSQSPSNKVTEKGKDVELRCDPISGHTALYWYRQSLGQGLEFLIYFQGNSAPDKSGLPSDRFSAERTGGSVSTLTIQRTQQEDSAVYLCASSYQGDQPQHFGDGTRLSIL.

The table lists this clone with a few counts. J is TRBJ1-2 and V is TRBV7-2; 11 bases align to TRBD1. The germline V gene encodes CDR1 SGHTA and CDR2 FQGNSA. The CDR3 is 15 residues long. Trimming at V came to 1 base and at J to 8 bases, leaving 6 bases not matched to a gene. The CDR3 coding sequence is TGTGCCAGCAGCTTAGTGAGGACAGGGGGCAAAGGCTACACCTTC. Translation gives CASSLVRTGGKGYTF.

The CDR3 loop is CSVDALSKSYNEQFF. As DNA, the CDR3 is TGCAGCGTTGACGCCCTATCCAAATCCTACAATGAGCAGTTCTTC. The V and J genes are TRBV29-1 and TRBJ2-1; D gene uncertain. Germline CDR1 and CDR2: SQVTM and ANQGSEA. Trimming cost V 3 bases and J 1 base, with 13 bases left between them. The length of the CDR3 is 15 residues.

The rearrangement uses TRBV7-3 and TRBJ2-3, with unresolved D. This CDR3 contains 13 residues. Deletions cut 6 bases from V and 2 bases from J, with 9 bases between. Looked up from germline, CDR1 is SGHTA and CDR2 is FQGTGA. Here the CDR3 reads CASRNGNTDTQYF. The CDR3 nucleotides read TGTGCCAGCAGGAACGGTAACACAGATACGCAGTATTTT.

The rearrangement joins TRBV29-1 to TRBJ1-1; D is perhaps TRBD1 (6 bases). The length of the CDR3 is 12 residues. The germline gives CDR1 SQVTM, CDR2 ANQGSEA. Trimming left V 7 bases short and J 1 base short, with 10 bases between. This chain's CDR3 is CSAQTGNTEAFF. In DNA form, the CDR3 reads TGCAGCGCCCAGACAGGGAACACTGAAGCTTTCTTT.

This clone is a singleton in its sample. This rearrangement joins TRBV6-6 to TRBJ2-5; 15 bases line up with TRBD2. J gave up 5 bases and V 2 bases, and 3 bases lay outside the gene matches. The CDR3 spans 16 residues. Looked up from germline, CDR1 is MNHNY and CDR2 is SVGAGI (reference sequence). CDR3 nucleotide sequence: TGTGCCAGCAGTTACCCTGGGACTAGCGGGGGGGAGACCCAGTACTTC. Translating gives CASSYPGTSGGETQYF.

The chain is built from TRBV28 and TRBJ2-5; weak D call: TRBD2 (7 bases). The J call may be wrong; the DNA end is better matched by TRBJ2-7. The germline CDR1 and CDR2 sequences are MDHEN and SYDVKM. CDR3 size: 13 residues. CDR3 protein: CATRGGPPDEQYF. CDR3 DNA sequence: TGTGCCACAAGGGGGGGGCCCCCCGACGAGCAGTACTTC.

This chain connects TRBV4-3 to TRBJ2-2; 7 bases are shared with TRBD2. The CDR3 runs to 16 residues. CDR1 is LGHNA and CDR2 is YSLEER in the germline V gene. Losses at the gene ends were 1 base for V and 4 bases for J; bases not matched to a gene: 6. CDR3 nucleotides: TGCGCCAGCAGCCAAGGGTGGGACTACCCCACCGGGGAGCTGTTTTTT. This encodes CASSQGWDYPTGELFF.

This sequence joins TRBV5-1 and TRBJ2-1, with 7 bases fitting TRBD2. J lost 6 bases, V lost 1 base, and 4 bases had no gene match. The CDR3 sequence is 14 residues long. The germline V gene has CDR1 SGHRS and CDR2 YFSETQ. The CDR3 DNA follows: TGCGCCAGCAGCTTGTTGACTAGCAGCAATGAGCAGTTCTTC. Translation: CASSLLTSSNEQFF.

The V and J genes are TRBV29-1 and TRBJ2-1, with D possibly matching TRBD1 (5 bases). V was pared by 5 bases and J by 3 bases, with 11 bases between. Germline-derived CDR1 and CDR2 are SQVTM and ANQGSEA. The CDR3 is made up of 13 amino acids. The CDR3 is CSVIGQFYNEQFF. The CDR3 nucleotides are TGCAGCGTTATAGGACAATTCTACAATGAGCAGTTCTTC.

This chain uses TRBV28 with TRBJ2-7; 13 bases agree with TRBD2. The CDR3 runs 14 residues. Per germline, CDR1 MDHEN and CDR2 SYDVKM. J lost 12 bases, V lost 4 bases, and 9 bases had no gene match. The CDR3 nucleotides are TGTGCCAGCAGTTCCGGGACTAGCGGGAATTTGCCGTACTTC. It yields the protein CASSSGTSGNLPYF.

This clone was picked up a small number of times. The chain employs TRBV5-1 and TRBJ1-1, with no clear D. Per the germline V gene, CDR1 is SGHRS and CDR2 is YFSETQ. CDR3 length: 15 residues. V was trimmed by 0 bases and J by 5 bases, leaving 14 bases between them. CDR3 sequence reads: CASSLAAAEKTEAFF. The DNA of the CDR3 is TGCGCCAGCAGCTTGGCTGCGGCGGAGAAAACTGAAGCTTTCTTT.

The table lists this clone with a count of one. The chain uses TRBV25-1 and TRBJ1-2; D is unresolved. Trimming cost V 3 bases and J 4 bases, with 12 bases left between them. CDR1 and CDR2 (germline): MGHDK, SYGVNS. This CDR3 has 14 amino acids. This CDR3 reads CASSDPRGAYGYTF. DNA for the CDR3: TGTGCCAGCAGTGATCCCCGGGGAGCCTATGGCTACACCTTC.

The rearrangement joins TRBV5-1 to TRBJ2-7; TRBD2 matches 11 bases. With V trimmed by 5 bases and J by 0 bases, 7 bases remained unmatched. Germline V CDR1 and CDR2: SGHRS, YFSETQ. CDR3 length equals 16 residues. The CDR3 DNA is TGCGCCAGCAGTTCATTAGCGGGAGGGGTCTCCTACGAGCAGTACTTC. This gives the protein CASSSLAGGVSYEQYF.

The V and J genes are TRBV7-9 and TRBJ2-3, with a possible D match to TRBD2 (6 bases). Germline V gene data show CDR1 as SEHNR and CDR2 as FQNEAQ (reference sequence). V lost 3 bases and J 10 bases, leaving 23 bases between the germline ends. The CDR3 sequence is 16 residues long. In DNA, the CDR3 is TGTGCCAGCAGCTTCCTGGACTATTCTGGGTCGCCGGCGCAGTATTTT. Protein sequence: CASSFLDYSGSPAQYF.